Presented here are 18 T cell receptor beta chains from one specimen sequenced in a study of blood T cell repertoires in COVID-19 (dated by TCRdb to 2018 to 2020). The protocol used for the library was the immunoSEQ multiplex PCR assay. In TCRdb, the immuneACCESS table is reduced to in-frame sequences with V and J assigned. These tables do not hold every clone; where another copy was compared, an unresolved V gene accounts for under half, and the others remain unexplained. Present in this sample are tens of thousands of clones, 75% to 85% of which were seen just once. Approximately 20% of the sample is in the top ten clones. The sample was peripheral blood. The receptors here all came from a human donor in a cohort sampled during active COVID-19.

This chain connects TRBV6-2 or TRBV6-3 to TRBJ2-1; TRBD1 aligns across 7 bases. Unmatched junction bases numbered 4, after V lost 2 bases and J lost 3 bases. CDR1 is MNHEY and CDR2 is SVGEGT in the germline V gene. The CDR3 is 15 residues long. Here the CDR3 DNA reads TGTGCCAGCAGTTACGGGACAGTGATCTACAATGAGCAGTTCTTC. As protein: CASSYGTVIYNEQFF.

The chain uses TRBV15 and TRBJ2-3; D might be TRBD1 or TRBD2, each matching 6 bases. Looked up from germline, CDR1 is LNHNV and CDR2 is YYDKDF (reference sequence). CDR3 length equals 15 residues. The V and J ends lost 5 bases and 2 bases respectively, with 14 bases between them. The CDR3 nucleotides are TGTGCCACCAGCGGAGGGGGACATAACACAGATACGCAGTATTTT. Its protein is CATSGGGHNTDTQYF.

The V gene is TRBV11-2, the J gene TRBJ1-1; D possibly corresponds to TRBD1 (6 bases). Germline V lookup: CDR1 SGHAT, CDR2 FQNNGV. The CDR3 is 13 residues long. Trimming cost V 3 bases and J 4 bases, with 9 bases left between them. The CDR3 DNA reads TGTGCCAGCAGCTTCTACAGGGCCACTGAAGCTTTCTTT. It encodes CASSFYRATEAFF.

The chain uses TRBV15 and TRBJ1-3; D gene unclear. Germline CDR1 LNHNV, CDR2 YYDKDF (reference sequence). The CDR3 is 16 residues long. Deletions cut 0 bases from V and 0 bases from J, with 9 bases between. CDR3 amino acids: CATSRDTPGSGNTIYF. CDR3 DNA: TGTGCCACCAGCAGAGATACCCCGGGCTCTGGAAACACCATATATTTT. The full variable domain, rest sourced from reference TRBV15 and TRBJ1-3, is DAMVIQNPRYQVTQFGKPVTLSCSQTLNHNVMYWYQQKSSQAPKLLFHYYDKDFNNEADTPDNFQSRRPNTSFCFLDIRSPGLGDTAMYLCATSRDTPGSGNTIYFGEGSWLTVV.

V is TRBV7-2 and J is TRBJ2-7; tentatively, D is TRBD1 (8 bases). Deletions cut 0 bases from V and 0 bases from J, with 12 bases between. The CDR3 sequence is 16 residues long. From germline, CDR1 is SGHTA and CDR2 FQGNSA. CDR3 sequence (DNA): TGTGCCAGCAGCTTAGCACAGGGGGGGAGCTCCTACGAGCAGTACTTC. Translation: CASSLAQGGSSYEQYF.

This sequence joins TRBV9 and TRBJ1-2; D ambiguous. CDR1 SGDLS and CDR2 YYNGEE come from the germline V gene. This CDR3 is built from 14 residues. Trimming took 0 bases from V and 3 from J, leaving 9 bases between them. The CDR3 DNA follows: TGTGCCAGCAGCGTAGTGACATCTGACTATGGCTACACCTTC. It is translated as CASSVVTSDYGYTF. The complete variable domain, with remaining parts taken from reference TRBV9 and TRBJ1-2, reads DSGVTQTPKHLITATGQRVTLRCSPRSGDLSVYWYQQSLDQGLQFLIQYYNGEERAKGNILERFSAQQFPDLHSELNLSSLELGDSALYFCASSVVTSDYGYTFGSGTRLTVV.

CDR3 residues: CASSLAGVGYGYTF. In DNA form, the CDR3 reads TGCGCCAGCAGCTTGGCAGGGGTGGGCTATGGCTACACCTTC. V usage is TRBV5-1 and J usage is TRBJ1-2, with TRBD1 as a possible D gene (6 bases). The CDR3 totals 14 residues. With 0 bases removed from V and 4 bases from J, the gap between germline ends came to 10 bases. Germline lookup yields CDR1 SGHRS and CDR2 YFSETQ.

The chain combines TRBV10-3 with TRBJ2-7; 13 nucleotides match TRBD2. From germline, CDR1 is ENHRY and CDR2 SYGVKD. This CDR3 is built from 14 residues. Germline trimming cut 6 bases from V and 3 bases from J; bases unmatched to any gene: 2. The DNA of the CDR3 is TGTGCCATCAGAACTAGCGGGGGGGTCTACGAGCAGTACTTC. This codes for CAIRTSGGVYEQYF.

The V call is TRBV5-1, the J call TRBJ2-1; TRBD2 matches at 12 bases. V lost 6 bases and J lost 9; bases outside the gene matches: 10. CDR3 length: 15 amino acids. CDR1 is SGHRS, CDR2 YFSETQ, per germline. CDR3 amino acids: CASTKLAGGMGEQFF. The CDR3 DNA sequence: TGCGCCAGCACCAAACTAGCGGGGGGAATGGGTGAGCAGTTCTTC.

The chain combines TRBV7-8 with TRBJ1-5, with no clear D. The CDR3 has 15 residues. V lost 4 bases, J lost 9 bases, and 19 bases lay in between. Germline CDR1 reads SGHVS; CDR2 reads FQNEAQ. CDR3 region: CASSSSQGGRPPQHF. The DNA for the CDR3 is TGTGCCAGCAGCTCAAGTCAAGGCGGCCGACCGCCCCAGCATTTT.

This clone was detected only once. V and J are TRBV2 and TRBJ2-2, with TRBD2 as a possible D gene (6 bases). The CDR3 contains 15 residues. Deletions cut 4 bases from V and 4 bases from J, with 13 bases between. Germline V gene sequence: CDR1 SNHLY, CDR2 FYNNEI. CDR3 nucleotides: TGTGCCAGCAGTGCCGGGACTGTTAGCACCGGGGAGCTGTTTTTT. Its protein is CASSAGTVSTGELFF. Combining the CDR3 with reference TRBV2 and TRBJ2-2 gives the whole variable domain EPEVTQTPSHQVTQMGQEVILRCVPISNHLYFYWYRQILGQKVEFLVSFYNNEISEKSEIFDDQFSVERPDGSNFTLKIRSTKLEDSAMYFCASSAGTVSTGELFFGEGSRLTVL.

DNA for the CDR3: TGTGCCAGCAAGGCCAGCGGGGGTTACACCGGGGAGCTGTTTTTT. Translation: CASKASGGYTGELFF. The chain joins TRBV6-6 to TRBJ2-2, with 8 bases identical to TRBD2. This CDR3 has 15 residues. Germline-derived CDR1 and CDR2 are MNHNY and SVGAGI (reference sequence). Trimming took 7 bases from V and 3 from J; bases not matched to a gene: 7.

The chain employs TRBV19 and TRBJ1-5, with a weak D call TRBD1 (5 bases). The CDR3 is 15 residues long. Germline CDR1 LNHDA, CDR2 SQIVND (reference sequence). The V gene lost 7 bases and the J gene lost 0 bases, with 13 bases spanning the gap. CDR3 protein: CASNGGPHSNQPQHF. The CDR3 nucleotides read TGTGCCAGTAACGGGGGACCACATAGCAATCAGCCCCAGCATTTT.

The chain couples TRBV3-1 (or the pseudogene TRBV3-2) to TRBJ1-5, with a possible D match to TRBD1 (6 bases). Trimming stripped 0 bases from V and 5 bases from J, with 11 bases between. Per germline, CDR1 LGHDT and CDR2 YNNKEL (reference sequence). This CDR3 has 15 amino acids. The CDR3 nucleotides are TGTGCCAGCAGCCAAGATACAGGGCCCGATCAGCCCCAGCATTTT. Translated, it gives CASSQDTGPDQPQHF.

V and J are TRBV12-3 or TRBV12-4 and TRBJ1-2; TRBD1 matches at 10 bases. Trimming at V came to 5 bases and at J to 7 bases, leaving 4 bases not matched to a gene. The CDR3 extends over 13 amino acids. CDR3 in DNA: TGTGCCAGCAGTCAAAGACAGGGGGCTGGCTACACCTTC. It encodes CASSQRQGAGYTF.

This clone turned up a few times. This chain connects TRBV5-5 to TRBJ1-6; no firm D call. Germline V gene data show CDR1 as SGHKS and CDR2 as YYEKEE (reference sequence). Trimming took 2 bases from V and 8 from J, leaving 17 bases between them. This CDR3 has 16 amino acids. The CDR3: CASSFQAPGNDSPLHF. CDR3 bases: TGTGCCAGCAGCTTCCAAGCCCCCGGGAACGATTCACCCCTCCACTTT. Full variable domain (outside the CDR3, taken from reference TRBV5-5 and TRBJ1-6): DAGVTQSPTHLIKTRGQQVTLRCSPISGHKSVSWYQQVLGQGPQFIFQYYEKEERGRGNFPDRFSARQFPNYSSELNVNALLLGDSALYLCASSFQAPGNDSPLHFGNGTRLTVT.

By sample share, this clone is medium-sized. The V gene is TRBV12-5, the J gene TRBJ1-2, with TRBD1 identical over 7 bases. The CDR3 is 14 residues long. The germline CDR1 and CDR2 sequences are LGHNT and FRNRAP. V trimming: 3 bases; J trimming: 8 bases; junction bases outside the gene matches: 9. The CDR3 sequence is CASGLEGARDGYTF. Here the CDR3 DNA reads TGTGCTAGTGGTTTAGAGGGGGCACGGGACGGCTACACCTTC.

J is TRBJ2-3 and V is TRBV6-2 or TRBV6-3; no clear D gene. Trimming pared 6 bases from V and 2 bases from J, leaving 6 bases between. The CDR3 has 12 residues. CDR1 and CDR2 from the germline V gene are MNHEY and SVGEGT. CDR3 coding DNA: TGTGCCAGCAGCACAACCACAGATACGCAGTATTTT. Protein product: CASSTTTDTQYF.